This is a list of T cell receptor beta chains from one sample in a study of blood T cells in healthy people across ages. MiXCR, applied by TCRdb to the 5' RACE reads, yields one record per CDR3 protein. The sample carries some 1.7 million distinct CDR3 sequences, 25% to 30% recorded once. The material sequenced was blood. The source is a woman aged 25 to 39 in good health. The CDR3 runs from the conserved cysteine through the conserved F or W. The D gene is left open where the match is weak. Clone size is shown for a subset of rows, as once, few, many or a class of expanded clone.

few,.,TRBJ2-3,TRBV10-3,TGTGCCATCAGCCCAGGGTTTGCGGGCACAGATACGCAGTATTTT,CAISPGFAGTDTQYF
many,TRBD2,TRBJ2-3,TRBV20-1,TGCAGTGCTGGGGGACTAGCGGGCCATAGCACAGATACGCAGTATTTT,CSAGGLAGHSTDTQYF
.,.,TRBJ2-7,TRBV5-6,TGTGCCAGCAGCTACCTGACAGGCTGCGAGCAGTACTTC,CASSYLTGCEQYF
few,TRBD2,TRBJ2-1,TRBV6-2/TRBV6-3,TGTGCCAGCAGTAACAGCGGGGCTAGCTCCTACAATGAGCAGTTCTTC,CASSNSGASSYNEQFF
.,.,TRBJ1-2,TRBV6-5,TGTGCCAGCAGACAAGGGGACACCTATGGCTACACCTTC,CASRQGDTYGYTF
many,.,TRBJ2-7,TRBV2,TGTGCCAGCAGTGATATGAACGAGCAGTACTTC,CASSDMNEQYF
.,.,TRBJ2-7,TRBV18,TGTGCCAGCTCACCTATTGGAGGGGGAAACGAGCAGTACTTC,CASSPIGGGNEQYF
.,.,TRBJ2-5,TRBV7-2,TGTGCCAGCAGCTTAGAGCAACTTGAGACCCAGTACTTC,CASSLEQLETQYF
.,.,TRBJ2-1,TRBV28,TGTGCCAGCAAGAGATTCGATGCTCGCCTCTCCTACAATGAGCAGTTCTTC,CASKRFDARLSYNEQFF
.,TRBD1,TRBJ1-1,TRBV15,TGTGCCACCAGCATGGGGGGTGGACAGGTGAACACTGAAGCTTTCTTT,CATSMGGGQVNTEAFF
few,TRBD2,TRBJ2-1,TRBV6-5,TGTGCCAGCAGTTACCTGCCTCCCTCTAGCGGGGGCTACAATGAGCAGTTCTTC,CASSYLPPSSGGYNEQFF
few,.,TRBJ2-5,TRBV20-1,TGCAGTGCTAGTAAGGTTCTTGGATCAGAGACCCAGTACTTC,CSASKVLGSETQYF
many,TRBD2,TRBJ2-1,TRBV12-3/TRBV12-4,TGTGCCAGCAGCCCCCTGTCCCTAGCGGGATTGAATGAGCAGTTCTTC,CASSPLSLAGLNEQFF
many,.,TRBJ2-7,TRBV5-1,TGCGCCAGCAGCTTGGAGGTCACAGCCTACGAGCAGTACTTC,CASSLEVTAYEQYF
.,TRBD2,TRBJ2-5,TRBV20-1,TGCAGTGCTAGAGACGCCGTGACTAGCGGGGGGGTGCCGGAGACCCAGTACTTC,CSARDAVTSGGVPETQYF
many,.,TRBJ1-2,TRBV29-1,TGCAGCGTTGTCCGACAGAACTATGGCTACACCTTC,CSVVRQNYGYTF
few,.,TRBJ1-5,TRBV6-5,TGTGCCAGCAGCGAAGGCAGGCGCAATCAGCCCCAGCATTTT,CASSEGRRNQPQHF